This TCR beta chain was documented in a study of blood T cells in healthy people across ages. Study summary: About one barcoded TCR beta cDNA was captured per two T cells.

The CDR3 is 18 residues long. Germline CDR1 is MNHEY and CDR2 is SMNVEV (reference sequence). After removal of 6 bases from V and 5 bases from J, the junction contained 14 bases not matched to a gene. Sample-barcoded 5' priming and a J-beta primer mix drove a second PCR of about 6 to 12 cycles. Through a template-switch adaptor with 12 random nucleotides, each cDNA molecule received a tag. The study obtained at least 2.5 million CDR3-containing paired-end reads from every sample. Each CDR3 protein is one row after TCRdb ran MiXCR on the 5' RACE reads. The sample includes approximately 690,000 distinct CDR3 sequences, over 40% of them seen just once. This clonotype has a handful of counts.

The sequence derives from a man at least 80 years old in good health. The rearrangement uses TRBV27 and TRBJ1-6; 9 positions match TRBD1. The sequencing input was blood. CDR3 in amino acids: CASSLMASGTGNNSPLHF. The DNA for the CDR3 is TGTGCCAGCAGCCTTATGGCGTCCGGGACAGGGAATAATTCACCCCTCCACTTT.